A selection of T cell receptor beta chains follows, all from one sample in a study of T cell clusters in autoimmune cytopenias. TCRdb re-called the multiplex PCR reads and shows each CDR3 protein once, DNA omitted. The table for this sample gives about 5,000 distinct CDR3 sequences. This sample also belongs to another study, concerning T cell repertoires in aging, cancer and after chemotherapy.

Material: peripheral blood. These receptors were taken from a human donor in good health. The CDR3 runs from the conserved cysteine through the conserved F or W. The order of the fields is J gene, clone size, V gene, CDR3 protein. Rows may omit the clone size; those that give it use once, few, many or a size class.

>TRBJ1-4|medium-sized|TRBV6-5
CASSPQGRGAWKLFF
>TRBJ2-1|medium-sized|TRBV19
CASSIGDRASYNEQFF
>TRBJ2-5|medium-sized|TRBV19
CASSAWDSQETQYF
>TRBJ2-7|.|TRBV10-1
CASSPLARGTGEQYF
>TRBJ2-1|medium-sized|TRBV27
CASRIGTGASNEQFF
>TRBJ2-7|medium-sized|TRBV18
CASSPTGRIHEQYF
>TRBJ2-2|.|TRBV25-1
CASRGGTSGELFF
>TRBJ2-1|.|TRBV24-1
CATSDPPRDEQFF
>TRBJ1-1|.|TRBV6-5
CASSYRAGNTEAFF
>TRBJ1-5|.|TRBV30
CAWSFRGLGGGNQPQHF
>TRBJ2-5|medium-sized|TRBV6-5
CASSLYGVSASETQYF
>TRBJ1-4|medium-sized|TRBV29-1
CSVAETGANEKLFF
>TRBJ2-7|medium-sized|TRBV6-5
CASSYGTAKNYEQYF
>TRBJ1-1|medium-sized|TRBV27
CASSSPRTSMNTEAFF
>TRBJ1-6|medium-sized|TRBV6-1
CAITSTGDNSPLHF
>TRBJ2-3|medium-sized|TRBV12-3/TRBV12-4
CASRAITDTQYF
>TRBJ2-6|medium-sized|TRBV15
CATSRGQGTFGANVLTF
>TRBJ2-5|.|TRBV6-5
CASSSDGVGQGTKETQYF
>TRBJ1-5|.|TRBV19
CASSKENQPQHF
>TRBJ1-4|medium-sized|TRBV6-5
CASSYSNRGNEKLFF
>TRBJ2-7|.|TRBV11-2
CASSTNRAYYEQYF
>TRBJ1-2|.|TRBV5-6
CASSPGRFRMTYGYTF
>TRBJ2-2|.|TRBV7-6
CASSFNWDPAGELFF
>TRBJ1-1|.|TRBV27
CASASRAREEDFF
>TRBJ2-1|.|TRBV24-1
CATSDALGTSGADNEQFF
>TRBJ2-1|medium-sized|TRBV6-5
CASSYGQGAYNEQFF
>TRBJ1-3|.|TRBV13
CASRGGQSYPPYSGNTIYF
>TRBJ2-7|.|TRBV20-1
CSARAQAYEQYF
>TRBJ2-3|medium-sized|TRBV6-1
CASRDDRINTDTQYF
>TRBJ2-3|.|TRBV27
CASSLASGGADTQYF
>TRBJ1-3|.|TRBV5-1
CASKVLPGQRLSGNTIYF
>TRBJ2-1|medium-sized|TRBV13
CASSLFTLAGYNEQFF
>TRBJ2-5|.|TRBV28
CASRATGYQETQYF
>TRBJ2-7|medium-sized|TRBV27
CASSPGLKREQYF
>TRBJ2-2|medium-sized|TRBV5-4
CASSRDRGGTGELFF
>TRBJ1-1|medium-sized|TRBV6-6
CASSPRHTEAFF
>TRBJ2-7|medium-sized|TRBV27
CASSKGTESSYEQYF
>TRBJ2-5|.|TRBV12-3/TRBV12-4
CASSLGTQETQYF
>TRBJ1-5|.|TRBV7-9
CASSLALPGDQPQHF
>TRBJ1-1|.|TRBV20-1
CSARPGQLNTEAFF
>TRBJ2-1|medium-sized|TRBV6-5
CASRRLNNEQFF
>TRBJ1-2|medium-sized|TRBV6-1
CASSGWTAGNYGYTF
>TRBJ2-3|medium-sized|TRBV30
CAWSGGSYSTDTQYF
>TRBJ2-1|.|TRBV7-7
CASSLGTPSYNEQFF
>TRBJ2-2|.|TRBV20-1
CSAKRGTETGELFF
>TRBJ2-1|.|TRBV29-1
CSVVGTDSRYNEQFF
>TRBJ2-5|.|TRBV20-1
CSARVGRAEETQYF
>TRBJ2-2|medium-sized|TRBV6-1
CASSAVSGRATGELFF
>TRBJ1-6|medium-sized|TRBV6-2/TRBV6-3
CASSYANSPLHF
>TRBJ1-1|medium-sized|TRBV5-6
CASSLGTGNTEAFF
>TRBJ1-1|medium-sized|TRBV19
CASMWVGTEAFF
>TRBJ1-5|.|TRBV7-2
CASSLFGGRTNQPQHF
>TRBJ1-4|.|TRBV28
CASSFRDRDNEKLFF
>TRBJ2-1|.|TRBV14
CASSQEWDGSSYNEQFF
>TRBJ2-1|.|TRBV30
CAWSNGLAGGNEQFF
>TRBJ2-5|.|TRBV7-2
CASSLEGGQKTQYF
>TRBJ2-1|medium-sized|TRBV5-6
CASSVPTGINEQFF